This T cell receptor beta chain was observed in a study of blood T cell repertoires in COVID-19. Overall study: From the United States, Italy and Spain came samples of acute and convalescent COVID-19. T cells, B-cell-depleted T cells, or PBMCs provided the cDNA or gDNA that served as material.

Per the germline V gene, CDR1 is SSHAT and CDR2 is FNYEAQ (reference sequence). This CDR3 has 13 residues. Concerning this clone: An end of the junction differs from the germline gene, which may be a read error.

Under the authors' procedure: Cell counts per sample came from amplifying reference gene primers. Libraries were prepared by immunoSEQ multiplex PCR; TCRdb keeps only in-frame clonotypes and omits some of them. V, J and clone size are taken as reported in that table, and D and trimming were inferred from the DNA itself. The profile covers tens of thousands of clones, with roughly 79% appearing a single time and 4% to 6% taken by the ten largest. The V call is TRBV7-7, the J call TRBJ2-5; D might be TRBD1 (5 bases). This clonotype was obtained from a human donor in a cohort sampled during active COVID-19. Sequencing was carried out using peripheral blood. Here the CDR3 reads CASSLDRQETQYF. The CDR3 DNA is TGTGCTAGCAGCTTAGACAGACAAGAGACCCAGTACTTC.